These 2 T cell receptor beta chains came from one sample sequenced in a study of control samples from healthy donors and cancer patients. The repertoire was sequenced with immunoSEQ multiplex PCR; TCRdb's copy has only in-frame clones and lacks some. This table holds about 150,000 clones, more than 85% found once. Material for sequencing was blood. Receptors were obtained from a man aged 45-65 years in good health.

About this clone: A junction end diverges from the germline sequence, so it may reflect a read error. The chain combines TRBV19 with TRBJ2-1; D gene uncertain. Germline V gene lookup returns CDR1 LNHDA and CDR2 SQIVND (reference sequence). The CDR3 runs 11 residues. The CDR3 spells CASSIGEMNVF. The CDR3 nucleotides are TGTGCCAGTAGTATCGGCGAGATGAATGTCTTC.

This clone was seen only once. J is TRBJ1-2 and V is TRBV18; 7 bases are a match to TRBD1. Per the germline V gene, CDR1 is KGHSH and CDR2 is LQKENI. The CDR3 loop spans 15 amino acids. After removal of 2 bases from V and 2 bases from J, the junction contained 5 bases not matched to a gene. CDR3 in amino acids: CASSPDDRVNYGYTF. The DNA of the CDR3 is TGTGCCAGCTCACCAGACGACAGGGTAAACTATGGCTACACCTTC.